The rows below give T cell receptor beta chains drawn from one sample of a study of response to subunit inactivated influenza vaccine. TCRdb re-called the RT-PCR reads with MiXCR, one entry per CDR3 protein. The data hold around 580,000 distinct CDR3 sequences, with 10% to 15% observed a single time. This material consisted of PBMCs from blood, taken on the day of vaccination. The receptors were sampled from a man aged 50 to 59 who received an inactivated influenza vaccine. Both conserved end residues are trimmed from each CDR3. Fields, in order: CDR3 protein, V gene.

CDR3 protein: ASSYSLAGAVYNEQF; V gene: TRBV6-5
CDR3 protein: ASSPTAPTYEQY; V gene: TRBV5-1
CDR3 protein: ASRLAAGNTGELF; V gene: TRBV7-2
CDR3 protein: ASSQALTETQY; V gene: TRBV3-1
CDR3 protein: ASSYSGGVNQPQH; V gene: TRBV6-5
CDR3 protein: ASSLQDPYNSPLH; V gene: TRBV12-3/TRBV12-4
CDR3 protein: ASSFKGAGTDTQY; V gene: TRBV12-3/TRBV12-4
CDR3 protein: ASSPGQSTGELF; V gene: TRBV11-2
CDR3 protein: ASSLPGQGTRTDTQY; V gene: TRBV7-2
CDR3 protein: AISESPGLSYEQY; V gene: TRBV10-3
CDR3 protein: ASSHPTGLNYGYT; V gene: TRBV3-1
CDR3 protein: ASSMGWGNTIY; V gene: TRBV9
CDR3 protein: ASSPRRFGNTIY; V gene: TRBV9
CDR3 protein: ASRRLAASSYEQY; V gene: TRBV6-2/TRBV6-3
CDR3 protein: AWSVHQNTEAF; V gene: TRBV30
CDR3 protein: ASRRDGVSTDTQY; V gene: TRBV2
CDR3 protein: ASSQIKTSGRADEQF; V gene: TRBV5-1
CDR3 protein: ASSFPISYNEQF; V gene: TRBV5-6
CDR3 protein: ATSRGRLVGPSGLEQY; V gene: TRBV15
CDR3 protein: AWIRTSGRTDEQF; V gene: TRBV30
CDR3 protein: AIRGGGAPTTDTQY; V gene: TRBV10-3
CDR3 protein: ATSREDRGLGQY; V gene: TRBV15
CDR3 protein: ASSEMGLSSSGRAYEQY; V gene: TRBV6-1
CDR3 protein: ASSLSRLHSLGYEQY; V gene: TRBV12-3/TRBV12-4
CDR3 protein: ASSPTGTKETQY; V gene: TRBV3-1
CDR3 protein: ASSYRRRDTQY; V gene: TRBV6-2/TRBV6-3
CDR3 protein: ATSRVGRSYNEQF; V gene: TRBV15
CDR3 protein: ASSPSQSRTYEQY; V gene: TRBV18
CDR3 protein: ASSLIGWTANEKLF; V gene: TRBV7-2
CDR3 protein: ASSLDQERGAF; V gene: TRBV7-9
CDR3 protein: ASSLLMHSSYNEQF; V gene: TRBV27
CDR3 protein: ASSRDTSTEAF; V gene: TRBV6-2/TRBV6-3
CDR3 protein: ASSQDVLVPPFYNEQF; V gene: TRBV4-3
CDR3 protein: SVGGLAGVSYEQY; V gene: TRBV29-1
CDR3 protein: SVRPGGLAGVRLSSYNEQF; V gene: TRBV29-1
CDR3 protein: SARAGMNTEAF; V gene: TRBV20-1
CDR3 protein: SASKASDRYNEQF; V gene: TRBV20-1
CDR3 protein: ASSQFLTDTQY; V gene: TRBV3-1
CDR3 protein: ASSSHRTYRTDTQY; V gene: TRBV5-5
CDR3 protein: SGTGPFEKLF; V gene: TRBV20-1